This T cell receptor beta chain was recovered during a study of cytomegalovirus exposure and HLA in healthy donors. Points from the study as a whole: Rarity held for most TCR sequences, but there were some public TCRs that occurred in many donors. A list of about 160 TCR beta chains associated with cytomegalovirus was given.

Regarding this clone: Its antigen is still unknown.

TCRdb keeps only in-frame clones here, not all; method: immunoSEQ multiplex PCR. This sample carries about 120,000 clones, around 86% of them seen once, and the ten largest clones take more than 1.5%. The donors formed part of the roughly 120-subject validation cohort, distinct from the 666-subject first cohort. V lost 11 bases to trimming and J lost 3 bases; unmatched junction nucleotides: 9. There are 14 residues in the CDR3. Germline values: CDR1 MNHEY, CDR2 SVGAGI. The sequence came from a woman under 30 in good health and CMV-seronegative. The sequencing input was PBMCs. J is TRBJ2-2 and V is TRBV6-5; 7 bases align to TRBD2. In DNA form, the CDR3 reads TGTGCCGCTTGCGGGAGTGAGTACACCGGGGAGCTGTTTTTT. Protein: CAACGSEYTGELFF.